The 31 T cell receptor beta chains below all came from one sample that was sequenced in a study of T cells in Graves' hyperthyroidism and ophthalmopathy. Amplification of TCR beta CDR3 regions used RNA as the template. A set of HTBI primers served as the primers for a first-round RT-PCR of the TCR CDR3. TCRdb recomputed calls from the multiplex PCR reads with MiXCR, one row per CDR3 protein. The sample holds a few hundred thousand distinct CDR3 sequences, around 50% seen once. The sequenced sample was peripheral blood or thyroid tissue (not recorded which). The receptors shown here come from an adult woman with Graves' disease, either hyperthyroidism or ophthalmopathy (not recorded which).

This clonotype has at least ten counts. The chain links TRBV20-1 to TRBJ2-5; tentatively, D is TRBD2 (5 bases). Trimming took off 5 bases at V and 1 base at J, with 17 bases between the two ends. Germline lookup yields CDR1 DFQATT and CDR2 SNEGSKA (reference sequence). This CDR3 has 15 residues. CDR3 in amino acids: CSASKGGRSQETQYF. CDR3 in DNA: TGCAGTGCTTCTAAGGGTGGGAGAAGCCAAGAGACCCAGTACTTC.

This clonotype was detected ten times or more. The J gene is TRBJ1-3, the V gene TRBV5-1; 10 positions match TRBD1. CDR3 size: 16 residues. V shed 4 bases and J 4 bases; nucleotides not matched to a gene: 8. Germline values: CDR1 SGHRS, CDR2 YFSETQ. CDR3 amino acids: CASSSRDRGTGNTIYF. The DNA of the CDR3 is TGCGCCAGCAGCAGCCGGGACAGGGGAACGGGAAACACCATATATTTT. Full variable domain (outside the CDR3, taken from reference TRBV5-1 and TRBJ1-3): KAGVTQTPRYLIKTRGQQVTLSCSPISGHRSVSWYQQTPGQGLQFLFEYFSETQRNKGNFPGRFSGRQFSNSRSEMNVSTLELGDSALYLCASSSRDRGTGNTIYFGEGSWLTVV.

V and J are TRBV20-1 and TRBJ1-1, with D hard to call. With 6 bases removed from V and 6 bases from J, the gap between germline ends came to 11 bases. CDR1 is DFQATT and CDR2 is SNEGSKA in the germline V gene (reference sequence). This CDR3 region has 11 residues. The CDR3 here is CSARRVPEAFF. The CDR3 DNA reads TGCAGTGCCCGCAGAGTCCCTGAAGCTTTCTTT.

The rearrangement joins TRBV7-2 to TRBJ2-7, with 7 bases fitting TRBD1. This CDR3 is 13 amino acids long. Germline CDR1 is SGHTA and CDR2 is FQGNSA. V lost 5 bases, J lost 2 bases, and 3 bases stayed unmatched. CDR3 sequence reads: CASSRQGPYEQYF. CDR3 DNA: TGTGCCAGCAGCCGACAGGGTCCCTACGAGCAGTACTTC.

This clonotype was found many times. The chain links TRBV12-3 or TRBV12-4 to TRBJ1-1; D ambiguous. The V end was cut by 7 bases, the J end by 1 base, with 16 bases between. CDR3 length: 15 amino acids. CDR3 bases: TGTGCCAGCAAGACTAGGATCGGGCAGAACACTGAAGCTTTCTTT. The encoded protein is CASKTRIGQNTEAFF.

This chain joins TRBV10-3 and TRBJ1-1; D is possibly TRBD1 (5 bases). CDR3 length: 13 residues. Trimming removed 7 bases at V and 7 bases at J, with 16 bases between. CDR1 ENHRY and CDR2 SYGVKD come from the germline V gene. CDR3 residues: CAINRQPRGEAFF. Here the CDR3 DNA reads TGTGCCATCAATCGACAGCCGAGAGGTGAAGCTTTCTTT.

The CDR3 coding sequence is TGTGCCATCAGTACAGGGGGATCAGGTGAAGCTTTCTTT. Translation: CAISTGGSGEAFF. The J gene is TRBJ1-1, the V gene TRBV10-3; 8 nucleotides agree with TRBD1. After removal of 5 bases from V and 7 bases from J, the junction contained 6 bases not matched to a gene. The CDR3 is made up of 13 amino acids. The germline gives CDR1 ENHRY, CDR2 SYGVKD.

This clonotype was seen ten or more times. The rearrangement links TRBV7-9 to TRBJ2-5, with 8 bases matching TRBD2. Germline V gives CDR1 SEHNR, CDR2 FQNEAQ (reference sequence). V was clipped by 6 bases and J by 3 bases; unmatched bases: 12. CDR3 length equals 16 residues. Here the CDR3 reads CASRGASGREEETQYF. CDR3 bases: TGTGCCAGCAGAGGGGCGAGCGGGAGAGAAGAAGAGACCCAGTACTTC.

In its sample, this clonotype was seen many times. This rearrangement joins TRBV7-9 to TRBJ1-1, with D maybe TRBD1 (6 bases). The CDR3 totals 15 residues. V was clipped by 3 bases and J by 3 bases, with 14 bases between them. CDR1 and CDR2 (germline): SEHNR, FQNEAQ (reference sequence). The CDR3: CASSFSGAGDTEAFF. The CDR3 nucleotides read TGTGCCAGCAGCTTTTCGGGGGCCGGGGACACTGAAGCTTTCTTT.

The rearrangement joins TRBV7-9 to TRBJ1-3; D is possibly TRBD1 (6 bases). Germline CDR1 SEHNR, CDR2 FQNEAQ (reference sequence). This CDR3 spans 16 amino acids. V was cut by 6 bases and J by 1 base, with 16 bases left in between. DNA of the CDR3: TGTGCCAGCAGGTCGACAGGTAGCGCTTCTGGAAACACCATATATTTT. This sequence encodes CASRSTGSASGNTIYF. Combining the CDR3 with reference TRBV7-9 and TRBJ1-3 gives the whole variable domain DTGVSQNPRHKITKRGQNVTFRCDPISEHNRLYWYRQTLGQGPEFLTYFQNEAQLEKSRLLSDRFSAERPKGSFSTLEIQRTEQGDSAMYLCASRSTGSASGNTIYFGEGSWLTVV.

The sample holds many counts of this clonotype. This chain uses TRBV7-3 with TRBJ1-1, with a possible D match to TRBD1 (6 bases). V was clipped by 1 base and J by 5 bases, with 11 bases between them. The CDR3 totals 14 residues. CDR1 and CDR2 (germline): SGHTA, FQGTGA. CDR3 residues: CASSLRGGETEAFF. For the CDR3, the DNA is TGTGCCAGCAGCTTAAGAGGGGGGGAAACTGAAGCTTTCTTT.

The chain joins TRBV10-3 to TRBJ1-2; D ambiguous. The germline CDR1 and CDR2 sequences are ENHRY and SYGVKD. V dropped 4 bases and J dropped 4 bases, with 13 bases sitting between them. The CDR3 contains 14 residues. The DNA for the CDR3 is TGTGCCATCAGTGTGGATCAGGCTATCTATGGCTACACCTTC. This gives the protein CAISVDQAIYGYTF.

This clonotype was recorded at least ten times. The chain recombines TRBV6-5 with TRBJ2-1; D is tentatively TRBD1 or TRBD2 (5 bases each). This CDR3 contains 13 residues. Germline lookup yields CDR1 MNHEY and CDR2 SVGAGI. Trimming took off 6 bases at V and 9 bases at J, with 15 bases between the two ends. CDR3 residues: CASSHSERGEQFF. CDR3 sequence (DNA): TGTGCCAGCAGCCACAGCGAGAGGGGTGAGCAGTTCTTC.

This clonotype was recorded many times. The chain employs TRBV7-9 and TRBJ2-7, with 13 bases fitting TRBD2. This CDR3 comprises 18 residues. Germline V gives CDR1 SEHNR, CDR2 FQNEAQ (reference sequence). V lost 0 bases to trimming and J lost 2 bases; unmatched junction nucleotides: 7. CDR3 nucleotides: TGTGCCAGCAGCTTAGCGAGGACTAGCGGGAGAGGGACCTACGAGCAGTACTTC. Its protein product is CASSLARTSGRGTYEQYF.

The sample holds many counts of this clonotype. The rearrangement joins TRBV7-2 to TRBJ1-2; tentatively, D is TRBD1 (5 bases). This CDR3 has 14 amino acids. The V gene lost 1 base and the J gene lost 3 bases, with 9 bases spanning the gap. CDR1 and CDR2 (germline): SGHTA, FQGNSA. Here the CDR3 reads CASSLVGQDYGYTF. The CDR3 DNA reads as TGTGCCAGCAGCTTAGTGGGGCAGGACTATGGCTACACCTTC.

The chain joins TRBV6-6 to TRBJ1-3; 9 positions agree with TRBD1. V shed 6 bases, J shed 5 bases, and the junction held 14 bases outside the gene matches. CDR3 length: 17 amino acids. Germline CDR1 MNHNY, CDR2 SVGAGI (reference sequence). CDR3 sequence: CASSPNTGTGFRNTIYF. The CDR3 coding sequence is TGTGCCAGCAGCCCGAATACCGGGACAGGGTTTAGAAACACCATATATTTT.

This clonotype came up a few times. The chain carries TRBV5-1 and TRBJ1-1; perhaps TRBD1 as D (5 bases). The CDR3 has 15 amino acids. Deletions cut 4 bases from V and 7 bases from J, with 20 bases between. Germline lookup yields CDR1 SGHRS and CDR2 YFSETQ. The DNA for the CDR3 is TGCGCCAGCAGCCTCGGGACCGCGGCGGGTAGTGAAGCTTTCTTT. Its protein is CASSLGTAAGSEAFF.

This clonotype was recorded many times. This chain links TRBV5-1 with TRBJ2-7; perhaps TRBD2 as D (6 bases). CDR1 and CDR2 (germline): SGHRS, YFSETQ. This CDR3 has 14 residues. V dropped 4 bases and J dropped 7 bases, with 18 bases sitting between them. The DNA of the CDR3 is TGCGCCAGCAGCCTGGACTACCTTAATGAGGAGCAGTACTTC. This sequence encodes CASSLDYLNEEQYF.

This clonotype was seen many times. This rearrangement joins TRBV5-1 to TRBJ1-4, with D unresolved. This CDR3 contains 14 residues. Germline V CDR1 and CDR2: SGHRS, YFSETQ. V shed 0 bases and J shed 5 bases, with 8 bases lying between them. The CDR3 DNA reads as TGCGCCAGCAGCTTGGAAGGGCTGAATGAAAAACTGTTTTTT. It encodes CASSLEGLNEKLFF.

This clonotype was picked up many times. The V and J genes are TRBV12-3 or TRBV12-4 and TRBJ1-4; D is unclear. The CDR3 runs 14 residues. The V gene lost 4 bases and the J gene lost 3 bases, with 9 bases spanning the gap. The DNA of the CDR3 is TGTGCCAGCAGTTACCGGGAGCCTAATGAAAAACTGTTTTTT. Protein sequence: CASSYREPNEKLFF.

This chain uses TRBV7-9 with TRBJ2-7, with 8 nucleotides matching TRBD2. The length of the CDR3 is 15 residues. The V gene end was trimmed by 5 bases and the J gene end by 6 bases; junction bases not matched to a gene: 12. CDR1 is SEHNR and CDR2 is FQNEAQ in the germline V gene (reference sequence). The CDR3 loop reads CASSPSQAGVGEQYF. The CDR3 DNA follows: TGTGCCAGCAGCCCGTCCCAAGCGGGAGTTGGCGAGCAGTACTTC.

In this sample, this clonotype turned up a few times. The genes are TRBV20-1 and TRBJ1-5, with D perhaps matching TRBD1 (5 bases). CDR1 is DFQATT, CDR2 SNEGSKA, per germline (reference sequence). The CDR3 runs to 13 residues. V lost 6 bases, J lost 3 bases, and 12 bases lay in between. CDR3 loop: CSARDRNNQPQHF. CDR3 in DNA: TGCAGTGCGCGAGACAGAAACAATCAGCCCCAGCATTTT.

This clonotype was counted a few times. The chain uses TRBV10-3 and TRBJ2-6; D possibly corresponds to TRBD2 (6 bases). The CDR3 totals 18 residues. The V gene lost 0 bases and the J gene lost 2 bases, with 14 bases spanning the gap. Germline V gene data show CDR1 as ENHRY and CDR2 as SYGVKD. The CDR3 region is CAISESRGGGPGANVLTF. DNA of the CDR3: TGTGCCATCAGTGAGTCACGGGGAGGCGGCCCTGGGGCCAACGTCCTGACTTTC.

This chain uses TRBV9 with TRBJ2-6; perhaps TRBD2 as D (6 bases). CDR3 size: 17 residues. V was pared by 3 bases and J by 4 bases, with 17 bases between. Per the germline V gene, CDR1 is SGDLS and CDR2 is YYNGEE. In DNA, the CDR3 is TGTGCCAGCAGCGACCGGGACTCCTATCCGGGGGCCAACGTCCTGACTTTC. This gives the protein CASSDRDSYPGANVLTF.

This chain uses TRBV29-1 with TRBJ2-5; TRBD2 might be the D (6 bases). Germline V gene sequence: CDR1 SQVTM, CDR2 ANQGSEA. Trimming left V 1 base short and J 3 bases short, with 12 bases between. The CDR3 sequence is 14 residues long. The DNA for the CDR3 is TGCAGCGTTGAAGCGGAAACGGGAGAAGAGACCCAGTACTTC. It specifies CSVEAETGEETQYF.

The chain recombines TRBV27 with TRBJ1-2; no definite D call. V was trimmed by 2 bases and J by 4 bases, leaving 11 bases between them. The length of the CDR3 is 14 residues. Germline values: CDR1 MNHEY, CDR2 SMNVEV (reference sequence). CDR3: CASSLTIGPYGYTF. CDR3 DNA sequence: TGTGCCAGCAGTTTAACGATCGGGCCCTATGGCTACACCTTC.

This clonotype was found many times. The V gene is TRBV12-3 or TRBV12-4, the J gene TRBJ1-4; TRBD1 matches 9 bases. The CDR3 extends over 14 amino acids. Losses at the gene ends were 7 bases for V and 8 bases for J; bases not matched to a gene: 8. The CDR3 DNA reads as TGTGCCAGCAAAAGGGACAGGGCTTACGAAAAACTGTTTTTT. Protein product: CASKRDRAYEKLFF.

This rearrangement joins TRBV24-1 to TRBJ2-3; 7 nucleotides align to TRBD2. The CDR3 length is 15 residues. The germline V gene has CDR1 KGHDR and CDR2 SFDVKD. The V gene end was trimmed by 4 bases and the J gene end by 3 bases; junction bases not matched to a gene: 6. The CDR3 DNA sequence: TGTGCCACCAGTGACCAAGGACTAGGGACAGATACGCAGTATTTT. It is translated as CATSDQGLGTDTQYF.

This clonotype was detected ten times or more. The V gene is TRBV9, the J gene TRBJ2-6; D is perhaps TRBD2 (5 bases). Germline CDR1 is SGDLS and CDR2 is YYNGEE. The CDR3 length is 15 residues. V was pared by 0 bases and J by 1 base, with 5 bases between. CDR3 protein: CASSVGRSGANVLTF. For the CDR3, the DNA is TGTGCCAGCAGCGTAGGGAGGTCTGGGGCCAACGTCCTGACTTTC. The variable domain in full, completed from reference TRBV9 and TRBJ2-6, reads DSGVTQTPKHLITATGQRVTLRCSPRSGDLSVYWYQQSLDQGLQFLIQYYNGEERAKGNILERFSAQQFPDLHSELNLSSLELGDSALYFCASSVGRSGANVLTFGAGSRLTVL.

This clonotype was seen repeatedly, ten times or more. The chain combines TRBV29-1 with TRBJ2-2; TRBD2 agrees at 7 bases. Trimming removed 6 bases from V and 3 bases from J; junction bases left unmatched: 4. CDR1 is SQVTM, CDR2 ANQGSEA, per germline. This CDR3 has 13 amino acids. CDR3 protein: CSVPSGYTGELFF. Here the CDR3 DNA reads TGCAGCGTCCCTAGCGGTTACACCGGGGAGCTGTTTTTT.

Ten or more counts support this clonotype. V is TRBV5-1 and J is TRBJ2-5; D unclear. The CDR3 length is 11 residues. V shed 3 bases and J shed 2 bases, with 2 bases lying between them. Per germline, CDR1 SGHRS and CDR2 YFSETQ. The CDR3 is CASSWQETQYF. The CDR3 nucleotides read TGCGCCAGCAGCTGGCAAGAGACCCAGTACTTC.